The 17 T cell receptor beta chains in this list originate from one sample, sequenced in a study of technical replicates of blood from a few donors. Sequencing was performed with immunoSEQ multiplex PCR; in TCRdb, only in-frame clones are kept and a portion is missing. The sample yields roughly 45,000 clones, roughly nine tenths seen once. Sequencing input: PBMCs. Source of these receptors: a human donor in good health. Some clones in this sample may be carry-over from other donors' samples.

This clone appeared once. The chain joins TRBV5-1 to TRBJ2-7, with TRBD1 matching 8 bases. Looked up from germline, CDR1 is SGHRS and CDR2 is YFSETQ. V lost 6 bases to trimming and J lost 3 bases; unmatched junction nucleotides: 17. There are 17 residues in the CDR3. The CDR3 reads CASNRGAKQGVSYEQYF. CDR3 DNA sequence: TGCGCCAGCAACCGTGGGGCAAAACAGGGGGTTAGCTACGAGCAGTACTTC.

The chain uses TRBV4-3 and TRBJ2-7; the D gene is possibly TRBD2 (5 bases). Trimming removed 0 bases from V and 3 bases from J, with 12 bases in between. CDR1 LGHNA and CDR2 YSLEER come from the germline V gene. The CDR3 totals 15 residues. The CDR3 DNA reads as TGCGCCAGCAGCCAAGATAATCCCGGGAACTACGAGCAGTACTTC. Its protein is CASSQDNPGNYEQYF.

For the CDR3, the DNA is TGTGCCAGCAGCCGGACAGAGAACACCGGGGAGCTGTTTTTT. Its translation: CASSRTENTGELFF. The rearrangement links TRBV7-9 to TRBJ2-2; perhaps TRBD1 as D (6 bases). Germline-derived CDR1 and CDR2 are SEHNR and FQNEAQ (reference sequence). V was clipped by 5 bases and J by 1 base, with 8 bases between them. The CDR3 runs 14 residues. Drawing the rest from reference TRBV7-9 and TRBJ2-2, the complete variable domain is DTGVSQNPRHKITKRGQNVTFRCDPISEHNRLYWYRQTLGQGPEFLTYFQNEAQLEKSRLLSDRFSAERPKGSFSTLEIQRTEQGDSAMYLCASSRTENTGELFFGEGSRLTVL.

This chain uses TRBV2 with TRBJ1-3, with TRBD1 matching over 7 bases. The junction had 6 bases not matched to a gene; V was cut back by 1 base and J by 6 bases. Germline V gives CDR1 SNHLY, CDR2 FYNNEI. CDR3 length equals 15 residues. CDR3 region: CASSEEGQPKNTIYF. The CDR3 DNA sequence: TGTGCCAGCAGTGAAGAGGGACAGCCTAAAAACACCATATATTTT.

This clone was detected only once. The chain employs TRBV27 and TRBJ2-1; a possible D gene is TRBD2 (6 bases). CDR3 length equals 17 residues. With 3 bases removed from V and 8 bases from J, the gap between germline ends came to 23 bases. The V gene's germline CDR1 is MNHEY and CDR2 SMNVEV (reference sequence). The CDR3 loop is CASSLPHQTGAGHEQFF. DNA for the CDR3: TGTGCCAGCAGTTTGCCCCACCAAACGGGCGCGGGGCATGAGCAGTTCTTC.

V usage is TRBV29-1 and J usage is TRBJ1-1, with D unresolved. The CDR3 covers 13 residues. Trimming removed 7 bases at V and 1 base at J, with 13 bases between. The germline V gene encodes CDR1 SQVTM and CDR2 ANQGSEA. CDR3 bases: TGCAGCGCCTCTTGGCGGGGGAACACTGAAGCTTTCTTT. Protein: CSASWRGNTEAFF.

This clone was seen only once. This rearrangement joins TRBV5-8 to TRBJ1-3; D is ambiguous. Deletions cut 4 bases from V and 0 bases from J, with 14 bases between. CDR1 and CDR2 from the germline V gene are SGHTS and YDEGEE. There are 16 residues in the CDR3. The CDR3 here is CASSVGDILSGNTIYF. The DNA of the CDR3 is TGTGCCAGCAGCGTGGGCGACATCCTCTCTGGAAACACCATATATTTT.

The rearrangement joins TRBV9 to TRBJ2-2, with D possibly matching TRBD1 (6 bases). This CDR3 is 16 amino acids long. Germline-derived CDR1 and CDR2 are SGDLS and YYNGEE. Trimming pared 0 bases from V and 1 base from J, leaving 10 bases between. CDR3 region: CASSVVMGQNTGELFF. The CDR3 DNA follows: TGTGCCAGCAGCGTAGTTATGGGACAGAACACCGGGGAGCTGTTTTTT.

Comment on this clone: This CDR3 is also generated by other DNA sequences in the sample. V and J are TRBV5-6 and TRBJ1-2; 8 positions agree with TRBD1. Germline lookup yields CDR1 SGHDT and CDR2 YYEEEE. The CDR3 is 13 residues long. J was trimmed by 6 bases and V by 4 bases; bases with no gene match: 5. The CDR3 DNA is TGTGCCAGCAGCCTACAGGGGGAGGATGGCTACACCTTC. Encoded protein: CASSLQGEDGYTF.

The J gene is TRBJ1-2, the V gene TRBV29-1, with 8 bases fitting TRBD1. V lost 7 bases, J lost 1 base, and 11 bases stayed unmatched. The V gene's germline CDR1 is SQVTM and CDR2 ANQGSEA. This CDR3 contains 15 residues. Here the CDR3 DNA reads TGCAGCGCTGCTGTTGGACAGGGACTTAACTATGGCTACACCTTC. As protein: CSAAVGQGLNYGYTF. Based on the CDR3 plus reference TRBV29-1 and TRBJ1-2, the full variable domain is SAVISQKPSRDICQRGTSLTIQCQVDSQVTMMFWYRQQPGQSLTLIATANQGSEATYESGFVIDKFPISRPNLTFSTLTVSNMSPEDSSIYLCSAAVGQGLNYGYTFGSGTRLTVV.

V usage is TRBV7-9 and J usage is TRBJ1-4, with D perhaps matching TRBD1 (5 bases). Trimming stripped 5 bases from V and 6 bases from J, with 13 bases between. There are 14 residues in the CDR3. Germline loops: CDR1 SEHNR, CDR2 FQNEAQ (reference sequence). The CDR3 bases are TGTGCCAGCAGCCCTGGGGAGGGGTATGAAAAACTGTTTTTT. Its protein product is CASSPGEGYEKLFF.

This clone was recorded only once. The rearrangement joins TRBV2 to TRBJ2-1; D might be TRBD2 (6 bases). The CDR3 totals 16 residues. Trimming removed 2 bases at V and 4 bases at J, with 15 bases between. CDR1 SNHLY and CDR2 FYNNEI come from the germline V gene. The CDR3 coding sequence is TGTGCCAGCAGTGAAAGAAGCGGTCGGGGGTACAATGAGCAGTTCTTC. Its translation is CASSERSGRGYNEQFF.

The chain has TRBV7-9 and TRBJ1-1; 10 nucleotides line up with TRBD1. This CDR3 has 15 amino acids. Germline V lookup: CDR1 SEHNR, CDR2 FQNEAQ (reference sequence). V gave up 5 bases and J gave up 4 bases; unmatched junction bases: 7. Written as DNA, the CDR3 is TGTGCCAGCAGCCCACTATGGACAGGGGGCACTGAAGCTTTCTTT. Its protein is CASSPLWTGGTEAFF.

V gene TRBV4-2 combines with J gene TRBJ1-5; weak D call: TRBD1 (6 bases). CDR3 size: 15 residues. Trimming stripped 3 bases from V and 7 bases from J, with 16 bases between. Germline-derived CDR1 and CDR2 are LGHNA and YNFKEQ. The CDR3 spells CASSHVDSPPQPQHF. DNA of the CDR3: TGTGCCAGCAGCCATGTGGACAGTCCACCCCAGCCCCAGCATTTT.

CDR3 protein: CASHSWGQRGEEKLFF. DNA of the CDR3: TGTGCCAGCCACTCGTGGGGGCAGCGGGGTGAGGAAAAACTGTTTTTT. This rearrangement joins TRBV7-9 to TRBJ1-4; D might be TRBD1 (6 bases). Trimming shortened V by 8 bases and J by 8 bases, and 24 bases separated the two germline ends. The germline V gene encodes CDR1 SEHNR and CDR2 FQNEAQ (reference sequence). This CDR3 spans 16 amino acids. The whole variable domain, filled in from reference TRBV7-9 and TRBJ1-4, reads DTGVSQNPRHKITKRGQNVTFRCDPISEHNRLYWYRQTLGQGPEFLTYFQNEAQLEKSRLLSDRFSAERPKGSFSTLEIQRTEQGDSAMYLCASHSWGQRGEEKLFFGSGTQLSVL.

This clone appeared a single time. The gene calls are TRBV19 and TRBJ2-1, with D possibly TRBD2 on 7 matching bases. The CDR3 runs 14 residues. V was shortened by 8 bases and J by 0 bases, with 11 bases between the two germline ends. CDR1 is LNHDA, CDR2 SQIVND, per germline (reference sequence). In DNA form, the CDR3 reads TGTGCCAGTGCGGGGGCTAGCTCCTACAATGAGCAGTTCTTC. It yields the protein CASAGASSYNEQFF.

The genes are TRBV1 and TRBJ2-1; TRBD2 is the table's D call, not checked against the DNA. TRBV1 is recorded as a pseudogene. The CDR3 runs to 19 residues. The CDR3 DNA sequence: TGCACCAGCAGCCAAGATCTGGGAGGTAGCGGGAGGATCCACAATGAGCAGTTCTTC. It encodes CTSSQDLGGSGRIHNEQFF.